A selection of T cell receptor beta chains follows, all from one sample in a study of beta chain features in type 1 diabetes. Sequenced by immunoSEQ multiplex PCR; TCRdb stores in-frame clones only, minus some. The sample has 25,000 to 30,000 clones, 65% seen once. Sequencing was done on a sample of Tregs from blood. The receptors here all came from a woman aged 25 to 39 with type 1 diabetes. The CDR3 runs from the conserved cysteine through the conserved F or W. D genes are given only for firm matches. For some rows the clone size is stated as once, few or many, or as a class when expanded; others skip it.

TRBJ1-1 | NA | TRBV7-2 | 14 | TRBD1 | CASSLTGGNTEAFF | TGTGCCAGCAGCCTGACAGGGGGTAACACTGAAGCTTTCTTT
TRBJ2-2 | NA | TRBV7-9 | 16 | NA | CASRTTAQGFAGELFF | TGTGCCAGCAGAACCACCGCACAGGGCTTCGCCGGGGAGCTGTTTTTT
TRBJ2-1 | NA | TRBV19 | 15 | TRBD2 | CASSMTSGRYNEQFF | TGTGCCAGTAGTATGACTAGCGGGCGATACAATGAGCAGTTCTTC
TRBJ2-5 | NA | TRBV9 | 13 | NA | CASSSGGQETQYF | TGTGCCAGCAGTTCCGGGGGTCAAGAGACCCAGTACTTC
TRBJ2-1 | few | TRBV19 | 18 | TRBD1 | CASSRDRGSGLSYNEQFF | TGTGCCAGTAGCCGGGACAGGGGATCGGGCCTTTCCTACAATGAGCAGTTCTTC
TRBJ1-1 | NA | TRBV7-2 | 14 | NA | CASSPRRGNTEAFF | TGTGCCAGCAGCCCGCGCCGGGGGAACACTGAAGCTTTCTTT
TRBJ1-2 | NA | TRBV30 | 13 | NA | CAWSVQGYYGYTF | TGTGCCTGGAGTGTACAGGGATACTATGGCTACACCTTC
TRBJ2-7 | once | TRBV5-4 | 15 | TRBD1 | CASSPRTGGLYEQYF | TGTGCCAGCAGCCCCCGGACAGGGGGCCTGTACGAGCAGTACTTC
TRBJ2-1 | NA | TRBV30 | 11 | NA | CAWTTTSAQFF | TGTGCCTGGACCACGACTAGTGCGCAGTTCTTC
TRBJ1-2 | NA | TRBV4-2 | 19 | NA | CASSQVGAGSGVIVYGYTF | TGTGCCAGCAGCCAAGTAGGAGCGGGGTCAGGAGTAATCGTCTATGGCTACACCTTC
TRBJ2-3 | NA | TRBV28 | 12 | NA | CASSLLLDTQYF | TGTGCCAGCAGTTTATTATTAGATACGCAGTATTTT
TRBJ1-2 | NA | TRBV6-1 | 14 | NA | CASSAGDRNYGYTF | TGTGCCAGCAGTGCAGGGGACCGTAACTATGGCTACACCTTC
TRBJ2-1 | NA | TRBV5-1 | 12 | NA | CASHVGYNEQFF | TGCGCCAGTCATGTCGGGTACAATGAGCAGTTCTTC
TRBJ1-1 | NA | TRBV5-1 | 12 | NA | CASSRSGFEAFF | TGCGCCAGCAGTAGATCGGGATTTGAAGCTTTCTTT
TRBJ1-5 | NA | TRBV6-1 | 15 | TRBD1 | CASSTTGRGNQPQHF | TGTGCCAGCAGCACGACAGGGAGAGGCAATCAGCCCCAGCATTTT